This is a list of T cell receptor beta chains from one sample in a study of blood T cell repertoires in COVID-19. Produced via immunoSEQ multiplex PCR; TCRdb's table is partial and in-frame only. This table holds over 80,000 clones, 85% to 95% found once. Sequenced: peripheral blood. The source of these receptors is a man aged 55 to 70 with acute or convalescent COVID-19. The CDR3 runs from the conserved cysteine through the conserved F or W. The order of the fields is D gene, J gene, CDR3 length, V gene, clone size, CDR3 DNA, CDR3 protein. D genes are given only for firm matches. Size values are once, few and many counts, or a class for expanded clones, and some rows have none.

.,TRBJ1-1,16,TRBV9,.,TGTGCCAGCAGCGTAGACGCCGGGGACATGAACACTGAAGCTTTCTTT,CASSVDAGDMNTEAFF
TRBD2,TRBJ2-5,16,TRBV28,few,TGTGCCAGCAGTTCCCACGGACTAGCGGGACAAGAGACCCAGTACTTC,CASSSHGLAGQETQYF
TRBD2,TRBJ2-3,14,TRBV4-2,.,TGTGCCAGCAGCCGACTAGCGGGAGCAGATACGCAGTATTTT,CASSRLAGADTQYF
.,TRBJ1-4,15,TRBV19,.,TGTGCCAGTAGTATAATGACTGCAACTAATGAAAAACTGTTTTTT,CASSIMTATNEKLFF
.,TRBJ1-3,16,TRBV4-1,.,TGCGCCAGCAGCCAAGTATCTAAGAGCTCTGGAAACACCATATATTTT,CASSQVSKSSGNTIYF
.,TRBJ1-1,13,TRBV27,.,TGTGCCAGCGGCGAGACAGATCTGAATGAAGCTTTCTTT,CASGETDLNEAFF
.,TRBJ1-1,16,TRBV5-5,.,TGTGCCAGCTCACCTAGGGTAGACAGCATAAACACTGAAGCTTTCTTT,CASSPRVDSINTEAFF
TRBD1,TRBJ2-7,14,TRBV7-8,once,TGTGCCAGCAGCTTGGACAGGGGGCAGAGCGAGCAGTACTTC,CASSLDRGQSEQYF
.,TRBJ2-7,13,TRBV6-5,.,TGTGCCAGCAGTTTGGGCAAGGAGGTCGAGCAGTACTTC,CASSLGKEVEQYF
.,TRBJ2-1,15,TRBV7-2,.,TGTGCCAGCAGCTTAAGACGGACTGCCTACAATGAGCAGTTCTTC,CASSLRRTAYNEQFF
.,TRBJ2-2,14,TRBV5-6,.,TGTGCCAGCAGCGAATTATCGGCGGCGGGGGAGCTGTTTTTT,CASSELSAAGELFF
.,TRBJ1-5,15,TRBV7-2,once,TGTGCCAGCAGCTTCCGGGGATTGGACAATCAGCCCCAGCATTTT,CASSFRGLDNQPQHF
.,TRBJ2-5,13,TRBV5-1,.,TGCGCCAGCAGCCCCGCTAGCGTAGAGACCCAGTACTTC,CASSPASVETQYF
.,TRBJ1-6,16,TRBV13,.,TGTGCCAGCACCCTAGGCGGGAGCTCCTATAATTCACCCCTCCACTTT,CASTLGGSSYNSPLHF
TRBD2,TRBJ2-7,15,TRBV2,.,TGTGCCAGCAGTGAAAATTGGGGGACTAACCACGAGCAGTACTTC,CASSENWGTNHEQYF
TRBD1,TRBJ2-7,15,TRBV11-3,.,TGTGCCAGCACCCGACAGGGTTTGGTTCTGGAAGAGCAGTACTTC,CASTRQGLVLEEQYF